This passage covers 17 T cell receptor beta chains from one sample sequenced in a study of PD-1 blockade in mismatch repair-deficient tumors (dated by TCRdb to about 2017). Library prep was done by the immunoSEQ multiplex PCR assay. TCRdb obtained this table from immuneACCESS and retained in-frame rearrangements with V and J assigned. These tables miss some clones; where compared with another copy, unresolved V genes account for less than half of the shortfall, and the remainder is unexplained. For this sample the table gives 100,000 to 150,000 clones, of which around nine tenths were detected only once. The ten largest clones take up around 11% of the sample. Sequences were derived from peripheral blood, sampled 70 to 73 weeks after starting pembrolizumab. Every receptor here comes from an adult with mismatch repair-deficient cancer.

This chain links TRBV18 with TRBJ2-1, with 12 bases identical to TRBD1. Trimming cost V 0 bases and J 9 bases; bases outside gene matches: 6. There are 16 residues in the CDR3. From germline, CDR1 is KGHSH and CDR2 LQKENI. The CDR3 sequence is CASSPPPGQGAGEQFF. For the CDR3, the DNA is TGTGCCAGCTCACCACCACCGGGACAGGGGGCCGGTGAGCAGTTCTTC. The full variable domain, its missing parts supplied by reference TRBV18 and TRBJ2-1, is NAGVMQNPRHLVRRRGQEARLRCSPMKGHSHVYWYRQLPEEGLKFMVYLQKENIIDESGMPKERFSAEFPKEGPSILRIQQVVRGDSAAYFCASSPPPGQGAGEQFFGPGTRLTVL.

The chain employs TRBV18 and TRBJ1-3, with a tentative D call TRBD1 (6 bases). Germline CDR1 KGHSH, CDR2 LQKENI. The V end was cut by 3 bases, the J end by 0 bases, with 9 bases between. The CDR3 sequence is 15 residues long. The CDR3 sequence: CASSPGTSSGNTIYF. In DNA, the CDR3 is TGTGCCAGCTCACCGGGGACATCCTCTGGAAACACCATATATTTT.

The J gene is TRBJ2-2, the V gene TRBV11-3; 8 bases fit TRBD2. CDR3 size: 19 residues. Trimming removed 4 bases from V and 6 bases from J; junction bases left unmatched: 19. Germline assignment: CDR1 SGHNT and CDR2 YENEEA. The CDR3 loop reads CASSSRPRPSGPTAGELFF. The CDR3 DNA sequence: TGTGCCAGCAGCTCACGTCCCCGACCTAGCGGGCCCACCGCCGGGGAGCTGTTTTTT. The full variable domain, its missing parts supplied by reference TRBV11-3 and TRBJ2-2, is EAGVVQSPRYKIIEKKQPVAFWCNPISGHNTLYWYLQNLGQGPELLIRYENEEAVDDSQLPKDRFSAERLKGVDSTLKIQPAELGDSAVYLCASSSRPRPSGPTAGELFFGEGSRLTVL.

The rearrangement uses TRBV29-1 and TRBJ1-2; TRBD1 matches 8 bases. CDR3 size: 14 residues. The germline V gene encodes CDR1 SQVTM and CDR2 ANQGSEA. With 4 bases clipped from V and 7 bases from J, the junction kept 11 bases outside the gene matches. The CDR3 region has the DNA TGCAGCGTTGCTCGGACAGGGAGGTTTGGTGGCTACACCTTC. This translates into CSVARTGRFGGYTF.

The CDR3 is CASRGPDQYEQYF. DNA for the CDR3: TGTGCCAGCAGGGGACCGGATCAATACGAGCAGTACTTC. The chain employs TRBV2 and TRBJ2-7, with D perhaps being TRBD1 or TRBD2 (5 bases each). Germline loops: CDR1 SNHLY, CDR2 FYNNEI. V lost 6 bases to trimming and J lost 4 bases, with 13 bases between them. The CDR3 consists of 13 residues.

This chain uses TRBV5-4 with TRBJ1-3; a weak D match, TRBD1 (6 bases). Germline V gives CDR1 SGHNT, CDR2 YYREEE (reference sequence). Between the trimmed V and J ends, which lost 3 bases and 4 bases, there was a span of 11 bases. This CDR3 is 14 amino acids long. The CDR3 reads CASSSQGRGNTIYF. The CDR3 DNA reads TGTGCCAGCAGCTCCCAGGGGCGGGGAAACACCATATATTTT.

The chain has TRBV28 and TRBJ2-6, with D perhaps TRBD2 (5 bases). CDR1 and CDR2 from the germline V gene are MDHEN and SYDVKM. The CDR3 spans 15 residues. Trimming took 6 bases from V and 0 from J, leaving 9 bases between them. The CDR3, as DNA: TGTGCCAGCAGGAGGGATGCCTCTGGGGCCAACGTCCTGACTTTC. Its protein is CASRRDASGANVLTF. Combining the CDR3 with reference TRBV28 and TRBJ2-6 gives the whole variable domain DVKVTQSSRYLVKRTGEKVFLECVQDMDHENMFWYRQDPGLGLRLIYFSYDVKMKEKGDIPEGYSVSREKKERFSLILESASTNQTSMYLCASRRDASGANVLTFGAGSRLTVL.

This clone has just one count. The chain carries TRBV28 and TRBJ1-5; possible D gene TRBD1, 5 bases. Germline V gives CDR1 MDHEN, CDR2 SYDVKM. There are 14 residues in the CDR3. Between the trimmed V and J ends, which lost 6 bases and 4 bases, there was a span of 13 bases. In nucleotides, the CDR3 is TGTGCCAGCAGCCTCAGGGTCCCTAATCAGCCCCAGCATTTT. It codes for CASSLRVPNQPQHF. Using reference TRBV28 and TRBJ1-5 for the parts outside the CDR3, the full variable domain is DVKVTQSSRYLVKRTGEKVFLECVQDMDHENMFWYRQDPGLGLRLIYFSYDVKMKEKGDIPEGYSVSREKKERFSLILESASTNQTSMYLCASSLRVPNQPQHFGDGTRLSIL.

The rearrangement links TRBV9 to TRBJ2-3; D may correspond to TRBD1 or TRBD2 (5 bases each). The CDR3 sequence is 16 residues long. Germline assignment: CDR1 SGDLS and CDR2 YYNGEE. The V end lost 3 bases, the J end lost 1 base, and 15 bases lay between the germline ends. Here the CDR3 DNA reads TGTGCCAGCAGCGACAACCGGGACGGACGCACAGATACGCAGTATTTT. Amino acids: CASSDNRDGRTDTQYF.

This clone has only one observation. The chain has TRBV19 and TRBJ2-1, with 9 bases matching TRBD2. CDR1 and CDR2 from the germline V gene are LNHDA and SQIVND (reference sequence). V lost 6 bases to trimming and J lost 5 bases; unmatched junction nucleotides: 8. This CDR3 comprises 15 residues. CDR3 in DNA: TGTGCCAGTAGCATTAGCGGGAGCCCACACAATGAGCAGTTCTTC. This sequence encodes CASSISGSPHNEQFF.

This chain uses TRBV27 with TRBJ2-5; TRBD1 might be the D (6 bases). Germline V gene data show CDR1 as MNHEY and CDR2 as SMNVEV (reference sequence). CDR3 length equals 13 residues. The V end was cut by 5 bases, the J end by 11 bases, with 18 bases between. DNA of the CDR3: TGTGCCAGCAGTGTCGGACAGACTTCCCATCAGTACTTC. Protein sequence: CASSVGQTSHQYF.

This clone was recorded once. V gene TRBV5-1 combines with J gene TRBJ2-1; TRBD2 agrees at 14 bases. With 1 base clipped from V and 4 bases from J, the junction kept 16 bases outside the gene matches. CDR3 length: 21 amino acids. Germline CDR1 reads SGHRS; CDR2 reads YFSETQ. This CDR3 reads CASSLRSVGGLAGDGYNEQFF. The CDR3 DNA sequence: TGCGCCAGCAGCTTGCGGTCAGTCGGGGGACTAGCGGGAGATGGATACAATGAGCAGTTCTTC.

CDR3 nucleotides: TGTGCCAGCAATCATCTGGACGCGTGGGATGGGAGGGCGAACACCGGGGAGCTGTTTTTT. This encodes CASNHLDAWDGRANTGELFF. This rearrangement joins TRBV27 to TRBJ2-2; 7 positions agree with TRBD2. The V gene end was trimmed by 7 bases and the J gene end by 0 bases; junction bases not matched to a gene: 20. CDR3 length: 20 amino acids. The germline V gene encodes CDR1 MNHEY and CDR2 SMNVEV (reference sequence).

The chain employs TRBV20-1 and TRBJ2-1; D is unclear. Germline lookup yields CDR1 DFQATT and CDR2 SNEGSKA (reference sequence). V lost 5 bases and J 7 bases, leaving 9 bases between the germline ends. The CDR3 is 11 amino acids. CDR3 coding DNA: TGCAGTGCTCCAAGGGTAAATGAGCAGTTCTTC. It translates to CSAPRVNEQFF.

V usage is TRBV7-9 and J usage is TRBJ1-1; TRBD1 might be the D (6 bases). V was shortened by 6 bases and J by 4 bases, with 12 bases between the two germline ends. The V gene's germline CDR1 is SEHNR and CDR2 FQNEAQ (reference sequence). This CDR3 contains 13 residues. The CDR3 loop is CASRYQGFTEAFF. The CDR3 bases are TGTGCCAGCAGGTACCAGGGGTTCACTGAAGCTTTCTTT.

The gene calls are TRBV28 and TRBJ2-1, with D unclear. Germline V CDR1 and CDR2: MDHEN, SYDVKM. This CDR3 contains 16 residues. The V end was cut by 5 bases, the J end by 1 base, with 15 bases between. DNA of the CDR3: TGTGCCAGCAGTCCCACCCTCGGCTCGTCCTACAATGAGCAGTTCTTC. Translating gives CASSPTLGSSYNEQFF.

The chain carries TRBV11-2 and TRBJ2-1, with D unresolved. Trimming cost V 1 base and J 5 bases, with 18 bases left between them. The germline V gene has CDR1 SGHAT and CDR2 FQNNGV. The CDR3 is 17 amino acids. This CDR3 is CASSLAPRAAANNEQFF. The CDR3 DNA is TGTGCCAGCAGCTTAGCCCCGCGAGCCGCCGCTAACAATGAGCAGTTCTTC.